The 25 T cell receptor beta chains listed next were all sequenced from one sample in a study of somatic mutations in cytotoxic T cells in rheumatoid arthritis. Produced via immunoSEQ multiplex PCR; TCRdb's table is partial and in-frame only. The sample yields about 18,000 clones, roughly four fifths seen once. Sequenced sample: CD8+ T cells sorted from blood. These TCRs come from an adult with rheumatoid arthritis.

The V call is TRBV5-5, the J call TRBJ2-7, with 13 bases lining up with TRBD2. This CDR3 region has 18 residues. Per germline, CDR1 SGHKS and CDR2 YYEKEE (reference sequence). J gave up 1 base and V 0 bases, and 7 bases lay outside the gene matches. CDR3: CASSLAWTSGSWSYEQYF. In DNA, the CDR3 is TGTGCCAGCAGCTTGGCCTGGACTAGCGGGAGTTGGTCCTACGAGCAGTACTTC.

This chain connects TRBV2 to TRBJ2-1; D is unresolved. Trimming took 5 bases from V and 7 from J, leaving 15 bases between them. Germline V gene lookup returns CDR1 SNHLY and CDR2 FYNNEI. There are 14 residues in the CDR3. The CDR3 DNA reads as TGTGCCAGCAGTCCCTGGAGAGGCCCTAATGAGCAGTTCTTC. Protein sequence: CASSPWRGPNEQFF.

The chain couples TRBV7-6 to TRBJ2-7, with 9 positions matching TRBD2. Losses at the gene ends were 2 bases for V and 7 bases for J; bases not matched to a gene: 6. The CDR3 has 14 residues. Germline CDR1 SGHVS, CDR2 FNYEAQ. The CDR3 nucleotides read TGTGCCAGCAGCTTATCGAGCGGGGGGTATGAGCAGTACTTC. Its protein is CASSLSSGGYEQYF.

The chain employs TRBV9 and TRBJ1-3, with 7 bases that match TRBD1. The germline V gene has CDR1 SGDLS and CDR2 YYNGEE. V was pared by 5 bases and J by 0 bases, with 14 bases of the junction left unmatched. The CDR3 has 18 residues. CDR3 sequence: CASSPQAGTAYSGNTIYF. CDR3 in DNA: TGTGCCAGCAGTCCTCAGGCCGGGACAGCCTACTCTGGAAACACCATATATTTT. Full variable domain (rest looked up from reference TRBV9 and TRBJ1-3): DSGVTQTPKHLITATGQRVTLRCSPRSGDLSVYWYQQSLDQGLQFLIQYYNGEERAKGNILERFSAQQFPDLHSELNLSSLELGDSALYFCASSPQAGTAYSGNTIYFGEGSWLTVV.

V is TRBV7-6 and J is TRBJ2-7, with D possibly matching TRBD2 (6 bases). V shed 5 bases and J shed 3 bases, with 11 bases lying between them. Per the germline V gene, CDR1 is SGHVS and CDR2 is FNYEAQ. This CDR3 spans 13 amino acids. The CDR3 is CASSEDSGYEQYF. The CDR3 DNA is TGTGCCAGCAGCGAAGATAGCGGCTACGAGCAGTACTTC.

The chain joins TRBV27 to TRBJ1-5, with 7 bases fitting TRBD1. CDR1 and CDR2 from the germline V gene are MNHEY and SMNVEV (reference sequence). After removal of 8 bases from V and 0 bases from J, the junction contained 7 bases not matched to a gene. This CDR3 has 15 residues. The chain's CDR3 is CASLLQGNSNQPQHF. The DNA for the CDR3 is TGTGCCAGCCTCTTACAGGGGAATAGCAATCAGCCCCAGCATTTT.

This sequence joins TRBV6-5 and TRBJ2-7, with TRBD2 as a possible D gene (5 bases). Germline V gene lookup returns CDR1 MNHEY and CDR2 SVGAGI. This CDR3 is 14 amino acids long. The V gene lost 0 bases and the J gene lost 3 bases, with 9 bases spanning the gap. CDR3: CASSYSGVVYEQYF. CDR3 DNA: TGTGCCAGCAGTTACTCCGGGGTAGTCTACGAGCAGTACTTC.

The chain employs TRBV6-1 and TRBJ2-7; D is uncertain. Germline loops: CDR1 MNHNS, CDR2 SASEGT. The CDR3 covers 13 residues. The V gene lost 8 bases and the J gene lost 2 bases, with 13 bases spanning the gap. Here the CDR3 reads CASRSFGAYEQYF. In DNA, the CDR3 is TGTGCCAGCCGCAGCTTTGGCGCCTACGAGCAGTACTTC.

The chain couples TRBV4-1 to TRBJ2-1; D unresolved. The CDR3 extends over 16 amino acids. V was trimmed by 0 bases and J by 0 bases, leaving 9 bases between them. Germline CDR1 and CDR2: MGHRA and YSYEKL. The CDR3 loop is CASSQDDWSSYNEQFF. The DNA for the CDR3 is TGCGCCAGCAGCCAAGACGACTGGAGCTCCTACAATGAGCAGTTCTTC.

This chain connects TRBV13 to TRBJ1-2; D not certain. Germline lookup yields CDR1 PRHDT and CDR2 FYEKMQ (reference sequence). The ends were cut back, 0 bases at V and 3 bases at J, with 2 bases in the middle. There are 12 residues in the CDR3. CDR3 loop: CASSLGDYGYTF. CDR3 DNA: TGTGCCAGCAGCTTAGGTGACTATGGCTACACCTTC.

This clone was counted between two and nine times. The rearrangement links TRBV7-6 to TRBJ1-2; D may be TRBD1 (5 bases). V lost 6 bases and J 8 bases, leaving 13 bases between the germline ends. CDR3 length: 12 residues. Germline lookup yields CDR1 SGHVS and CDR2 FNYEAQ. The CDR3 DNA sequence: TGTGCCAGCAGTCCCGGCAGGGTGGGCTACACCTTC. Amino acids: CASSPGRVGYTF. Looking up the rest from reference TRBV7-6 and TRBJ1-2 gives the full variable domain: GAGVSQSPRYKVTKRGQDVALRCDPISGHVSLYWYRQALGQGPEFLTYFNYEAQQDKSGLPNDRFSAERPEGSISTLTIQRTEQRDSAMYRCASSPGRVGYTFGSGTRLTVV.

The CDR3 reads CSGRTKSSYEQYF. The CDR3, as DNA: TGCAGCGGGAGGACAAAAAGCTCCTACGAGCAGTACTTC. This chain uses TRBV29-1 with TRBJ2-7; D assignment may be TRBD1 or TRBD2 (5 bases each). The CDR3 length is 13 residues. Between the trimmed V and J ends, which lost 7 bases and 0 bases, there was a span of 13 bases. Germline V gene sequence: CDR1 SQVTM, CDR2 ANQGSEA.

The count of this clone is one. The chain combines TRBV10-2 with TRBJ2-7; D not resolved. There are 12 residues in the CDR3. Per the germline V gene, CDR1 is WSHSY and CDR2 is SAAADI. Between the trimmed V and J ends, which lost 0 bases and 5 bases, there was a span of 5 bases. DNA for the CDR3: TGCGCCAGCAGTGAGTCGAGCCACGAGCAGTACTTC. It translates to CASSESSHEQYF.

This clone was seen a single time. The gene calls are TRBV27 and TRBJ2-1; possibly TRBD1 for D (6 bases). This CDR3 is built from 12 residues. The V gene lost 11 bases and the J gene lost 4 bases, with 12 bases spanning the gap. CDR1 MNHEY and CDR2 SMNVEV come from the germline V gene (reference sequence). The CDR3 region has the DNA TGTGCCGATGGGGGACATTACAATGAGCAGTTCTTC. Protein: CADGGHYNEQFF.

This rearrangement joins TRBV6-1 to TRBJ2-7, with D tentatively TRBD1 (5 bases). The CDR3 is 14 residues long. Trimming left V 7 bases short and J 1 base short, with 14 bases between. The germline V gene has CDR1 MNHNS and CDR2 SASEGT. Here the CDR3 DNA reads TGTGCCAGCATAGGACACGACGTATCCTACGAGCAGTACTTC. Its translation is CASIGHDVSYEQYF.

The V and J genes are TRBV15 and TRBJ2-7, with a weak D call TRBD1 (6 bases). Trimming took 1 base from V and 7 from J, leaving 14 bases between them. The CDR3 runs to 14 residues. From germline, CDR1 is LNHNV and CDR2 YYDKDF (reference sequence). The CDR3: CATSRGTDPKEQYF. CDR3 DNA sequence: TGTGCCACCAGCAGAGGGACAGACCCTAAGGAGCAGTACTTC.

V gene TRBV10-2 combines with J gene TRBJ2-7, with 9 bases matching TRBD1. Germline V lookup: CDR1 WSHSY, CDR2 SAAADI. V lost 6 bases and J lost 6; bases outside the gene matches: 9. CDR3 length equals 14 residues. The CDR3 here is CASRDRGLSFEQYF. Here the CDR3 DNA reads TGCGCCAGCAGGGACAGGGGACTTTCGTTCGAGCAGTACTTC.

This chain links TRBV11-3 with TRBJ1-2, with 9 bases matching TRBD1. From germline, CDR1 is SGHNT and CDR2 YENEEA. This CDR3 comprises 14 residues. V trimming: 5 bases; J trimming: 3 bases; junction bases outside the gene matches: 4. The CDR3 DNA reads TGTGCCAGCAGCCCGCGGGACAGGGACTATGGCTACACCTTC. It is translated as CASSPRDRDYGYTF.

In nucleotides, the CDR3 is TGTGCCAGCAGCTCCAGGGCGGGCGCCAAAGAGACCCAGTACTTC. Translated: CASSSRAGAKETQYF. This sequence joins TRBV13 and TRBJ2-5, with D perhaps being TRBD1 or TRBD2 (5 bases each). CDR3 length equals 15 residues. V was pared by 4 bases and J by 3 bases, with 15 bases between. Germline V gives CDR1 PRHDT, CDR2 FYEKMQ (reference sequence).

CDR3: CASSEGTGNNYGYTF. The CDR3 DNA sequence: TGCGCCAGCAGTGAAGGGACCGGGAATAACTATGGCTACACCTTC. This chain links TRBV10-2 with TRBJ1-2; a weak D match, TRBD1 (5 bases). CDR1 WSHSY and CDR2 SAAADI come from the germline V gene. Trimming took off 3 bases at V and 1 base at J, with 12 bases between the two ends. There are 15 residues in the CDR3.

J is TRBJ2-7 and V is TRBV7-9; no definite D call. Trimming removed 1 base from V and 1 base from J, with 5 bases in between. The CDR3 is made up of 13 amino acids. Per the germline V gene, CDR1 is SEHNR and CDR2 is FQNEAQ (reference sequence). The CDR3 here is CASSLVRSYEQYF. The CDR3, as DNA: TGTGCCAGCAGCTTAGTCAGATCCTACGAGCAGTACTTC.

This chain joins TRBV2 and TRBJ2-1; 7 positions match TRBD2. The CDR3 runs to 17 residues. Germline-derived CDR1 and CDR2 are SNHLY and FYNNEI. The V gene end was trimmed by 7 bases and the J gene end by 0 bases; junction bases not matched to a gene: 12. CDR3 protein: CASMASGSYSSYNEQFF. In DNA, the CDR3 is TGTGCCAGCATGGCTAGCGGTTCTTACAGCTCCTACAATGAGCAGTTCTTC.

The chain couples TRBV4-1 to TRBJ2-1; TRBD1 aligns across 8 bases. The germline V gene encodes CDR1 MGHRA and CDR2 YSYEKL. The CDR3 runs 15 residues. Trimming cost V 1 base and J 5 bases; bases outside gene matches: 4. CDR3 nucleotides: TGCGCCAGCAGCCAAGGACAGGGGCGAGACAATGAGCAGTTCTTC. It codes for CASSQGQGRDNEQFF.

The V gene is TRBV2, the J gene TRBJ2-1; TRBD2 is a possible D gene (6 bases). The germline gives CDR1 SNHLY, CDR2 FYNNEI. The germline V and J ends were trimmed by 1 base and 9 bases, with 13 bases remaining between them. The CDR3 runs 14 residues. CDR3 protein: CASSEGLGGGEQFF. In nucleotides, the CDR3 is TGTGCCAGCAGTGAAGGACTAGGAGGCGGTGAGCAGTTCTTC.

The CDR3 is CASSPPPGQGGDEQYF. DNA for the CDR3: TGTGCCAGCTCACCACCCCCGGGACAGGGTGGAGACGAGCAGTACTTC. The chain uses TRBV18 and TRBJ2-7; the match to TRBD1 covers 9 bases. CDR3 length: 16 amino acids. V was clipped by 0 bases and J by 5 bases; unmatched bases: 8. The germline V gene has CDR1 KGHSH and CDR2 LQKENI.